Included here is one T cell receptor (beta chain) sequence, with context. The clone's antigen remains unknown. The input lacks base qualities; no much larger clone sits a single base away. What the time point label conveys for this sample: late/post reinfection, 12 to 24 weeks after detection. The sorted cells were sequenced directly ex vivo, without any in vitro expansion ahead of TCR sequencing. The donors were people who inject drugs and were enrolled in Canada's Montreal Acute Hepatitis C Cohort Study (HEPCO). As controls, total naive CD8 T cells, sorted as viable CD3+ CD8+ CD45RO-, were obtained from a couple of donors at each of the three reinfection time points. Before sorting, cryopreserved peripheral blood mononuclear cells were thawed and CD8 T cells were purified from those thawed cells. Negative selection with the MACS CD8+ T cell Isolation Kit was used to enrich CD8 T cells. Cells were sorted on a BD FACSAria II sorter running FACSDiva software, and FlowJo was used to analyze the data.

The CDR3, cysteine through phenylalanine, is 18 amino acids long. The sequence is cut down to CDR3 DNA, 54 bases in frame from base 1. CDR1 and CDR2, per the germline V gene (reference sequence), are LNHNV and YYDKDF. After removal of 1 base from V and 1 base from J, the junction retains 7 bases not matched to a gene. Receptors were amplified or captured by the immunoSEQ multiplex PCR assay. Genomic DNA was extracted from the sorted cells, and Adaptive Biotechnologies' automated high-throughput method was used to sequence the TCR beta V, D and J regions. A two-step, bias-controlled multiplex PCR was used to amplify CDR3 regions. Amplified TCR beta libraries were sequenced on an Illumina instrument. As for the original processing: Demultiplexed reads were processed to reduce amplification and sequencing bias, and CDR3 sequences were assigned to gene families using the IMGT database. ImmunoSEQ software version 2.0 was used to analyze repertoire data. Clonotype lists were filtered to remove out-of-frame sequences as well as sequences containing stop codons in the CDR3. Clonotypes with a frequency below 0.01% were excluded because such low-frequency clonotypes corresponded to less than one cell. To get richness, observed richness was divided by input cell number, while evenness came from dividing Shannon entropy by log observed richness. To measure repertoire diversity and how similar the repertoire was between time points, Simpson diversity and Morisita-Horn overlap indices were applied. Each clonotype was placed into one of four groups: dominant (>1%), sub-dominant (0.5-0.99%), low abundance (0.1-0.49%) or lowest abundance (<0.1%). The germline index was obtained by subtracting total nucleotide additions from total CDR3 length and then dividing the result by total CDR3 length. Held by TCRdb, this immuneACCESS table contains in-frame sequences only and omits some clones. Under half of the omission traces to an unresolved V gene where checked; the cause of the rest is unknown. From that table come the V and J calls and clone size; the DNA was used to work out D and trimming. Across this sample there are around 45,000 clones, with roughly 89% seen only once. Clones ranked in the top ten supply approximately 0.67% of the sample.

The data belong to a study of memory CD8 T cells in hepatitis C reinfection listed by TCRdb under 2017. The study in broad terms: Two consecutive HCV infections were spontaneously resolved by three donors, whereas a primary infection was cleared by two donors who then became chronically infected after reinfection. HCV reinfection was defined by a positive HCV RNA test following two negative tests taken at least 60 days apart. Late or post reinfection samples were obtained 12 to 24 weeks after detection of reinfection. The TCR beta repertoire of virus-specific CD8 T cells was tracked longitudinally in about 5 donors across an HCV reinfection episode. Between about 2009 and 2012, roughly five reinfection cases that had stored pre-reinfection samples were identified. In the reinfection study, participants who had resolved a prior HCV infection were followed every 3 months. The paper's findings and limits, for the study overall: With only five donors, the study could not reach definitive conclusions about public clonotypes linked to secondary clearance.

The receptor's source is a man aged 18 to 35 with hepatitis C virus infection. Sequencing used naive CD8+ T cells sorted from blood. This sample's cell subset or site label indicates: total naive CD8+CD45RO- T cells. The chain joins TRBV15 to TRBJ2-2, with 9 junctional bases fitting TRBD2. The DNA reads TGTGCCACCAGCAGAGTGCCAGCGGGGGGACTGAACACCGGGGAGCTGTTTTTT. Its translation reads: CATSRVPAGGLNTGELFF.